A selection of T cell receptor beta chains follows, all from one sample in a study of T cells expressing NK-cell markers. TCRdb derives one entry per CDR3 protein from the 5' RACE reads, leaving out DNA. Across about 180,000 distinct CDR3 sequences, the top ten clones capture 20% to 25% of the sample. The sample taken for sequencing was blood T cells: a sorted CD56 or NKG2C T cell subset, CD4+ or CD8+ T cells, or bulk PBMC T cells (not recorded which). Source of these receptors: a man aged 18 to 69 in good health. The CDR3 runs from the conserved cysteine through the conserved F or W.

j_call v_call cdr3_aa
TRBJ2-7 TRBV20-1 CSARWDRGLDEQYF
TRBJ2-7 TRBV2 CASSETAALLNEQYF
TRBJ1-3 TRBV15 CATSRGGYSGNTIYF
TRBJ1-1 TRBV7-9 CASSLAGQGLVNTEAFF
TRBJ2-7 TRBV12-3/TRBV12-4 CASSLRDRGPYEQYF
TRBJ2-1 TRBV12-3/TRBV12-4 CASSPDGRQGPYNEQFF
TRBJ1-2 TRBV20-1 CSARDTKQYSGYGYTF
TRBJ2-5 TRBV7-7 CASSGGGGRETQYF
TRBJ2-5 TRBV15 CATSRASGSGETQYF
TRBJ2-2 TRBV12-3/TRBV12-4 CASSLAQGVSGELFF
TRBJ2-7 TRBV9 CASPGGDRAFSTPSSYEQYF
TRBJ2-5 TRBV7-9 CASSWTEETQYF
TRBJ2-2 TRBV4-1 CASSHSLGLAATGELFF
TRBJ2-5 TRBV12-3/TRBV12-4 CASSWGSGGPGETQYF
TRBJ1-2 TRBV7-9 CASSLWGERDGYTF
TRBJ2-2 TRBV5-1 CASSPVAGGGTGELFF
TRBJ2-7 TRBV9 CASSVGAVRSYEQYF
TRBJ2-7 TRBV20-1 CSADDRVRRAYEQYF
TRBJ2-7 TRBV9 CASSDYPSGTYEQYF
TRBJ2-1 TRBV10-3 CAISVPRPAGGPIGSYNEQFF
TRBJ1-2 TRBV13 CASRIQGNYGYTF
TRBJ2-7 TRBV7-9 CASSPAHRGSYEQYF
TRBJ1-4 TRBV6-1 CASSEPDRGGEKLFF
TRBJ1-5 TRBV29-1 CSVDGGGDQPQHF
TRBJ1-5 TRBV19 CASTVTYSNQPQHF
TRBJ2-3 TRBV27 CASSLRDSVTDTQYF
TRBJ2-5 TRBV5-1 CASSSKAGAGETQYF
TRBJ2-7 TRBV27 CASGSSGGASYEQYF
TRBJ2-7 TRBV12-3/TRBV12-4 CASSRGPNLEQYF
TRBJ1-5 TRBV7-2 CASSLERQNSNQPQHF
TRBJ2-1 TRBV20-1 CSARDLGTGTGGSPSSYNEQFF
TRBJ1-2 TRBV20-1 CSAKTGQGFSVGYTF
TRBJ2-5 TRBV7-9 CASSITTGTDEETQYF
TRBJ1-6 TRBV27 CASRPTGANPGWALHF
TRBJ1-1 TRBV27 CASSLRWGQGVHGTEAFF
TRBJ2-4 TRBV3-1 CASSQGPRGVGNIQYF
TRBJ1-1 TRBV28 CASSPIDLGTGATEAFF
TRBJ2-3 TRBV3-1 CASSQVRSTLPLTDTQYF
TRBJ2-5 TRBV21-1 CASSKATKNRQETQYF